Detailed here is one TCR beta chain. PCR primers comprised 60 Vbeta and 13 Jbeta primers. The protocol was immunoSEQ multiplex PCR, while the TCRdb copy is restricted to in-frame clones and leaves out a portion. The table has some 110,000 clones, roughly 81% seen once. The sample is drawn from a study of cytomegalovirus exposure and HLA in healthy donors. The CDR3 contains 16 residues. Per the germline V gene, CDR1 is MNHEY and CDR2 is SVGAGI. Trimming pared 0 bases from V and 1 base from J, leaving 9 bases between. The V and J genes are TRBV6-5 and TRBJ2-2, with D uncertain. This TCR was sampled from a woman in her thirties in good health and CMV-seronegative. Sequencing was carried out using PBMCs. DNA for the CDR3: TGTGCCAGCAGTTACTCCATTCTAAAGAACACCGGGGAGCTGTTTTTT. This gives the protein CASSYSILKNTGELFF.